This T cell receptor (beta chain) was captured by sequencing in a study of CD8 T cells in ankylosing spondylitis. Findings and caveats of the study: In ankylosing spondylitis patients, matched synovial fluid reportedly showed significant enrichment of disease-linked clones. Disease-associated clones were CD8+ and fairly uncommon in peripheral blood. Ankylosing spondylitis blood appeared to carry a characteristic TCR beta motif of several highly homologous variants.

Concerning this clonotype: Its specificity is not known.

Researchers built TCR beta libraries using quantitative 5'-RACE with molecular barcodes. TCRdb passed the 5' RACE reads through MiXCR, listing each CDR3 protein once. Found here are 240,000 or so distinct CDR3 sequences, around 10% of them singletons; the top ten hold around 7%. V lost 3 bases and J 3 bases, leaving 9 bases between the germline ends. Germline-derived CDR1 and CDR2 are LNHNV and YYDKDF (reference sequence). The CDR3 runs 13 residues. The specimen sequenced was blood, either unsorted or a sorted T cell fraction (not recorded which). V is TRBV15 and J is TRBJ2-7; D is uncertain. This clonotype was obtained from a male donor with ankylosing spondylitis or in good health (not recorded which). The CDR3, as DNA: TGTGCCACCAGCAGGGAATTGGGCTACGAGCAGTACTTC. This gives the protein CATSRELGYEQYF. Drawing the rest from reference TRBV15 and TRBJ2-7, the complete variable domain is DAMVIQNPRYQVTQFGKPVTLSCSQTLNHNVMYWYQQKSSQAPKLLFHYYDKDFNNEADTPDNFQSRRPNTSFCFLDIRSPGLGDTAMYLCATSRELGYEQYFGPGTRLTVT.